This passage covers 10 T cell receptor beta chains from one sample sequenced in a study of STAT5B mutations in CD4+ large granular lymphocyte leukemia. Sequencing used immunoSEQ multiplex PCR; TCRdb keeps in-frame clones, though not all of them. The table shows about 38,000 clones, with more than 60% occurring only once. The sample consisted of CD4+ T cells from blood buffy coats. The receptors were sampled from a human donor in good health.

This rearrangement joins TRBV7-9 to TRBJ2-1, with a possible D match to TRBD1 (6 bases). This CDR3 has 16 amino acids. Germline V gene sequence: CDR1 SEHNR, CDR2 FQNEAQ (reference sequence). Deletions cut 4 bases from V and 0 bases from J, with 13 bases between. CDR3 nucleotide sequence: TGTGCCAGCAGCTCCAACAGGGTCAGCTCCTACAATGAGCAGTTCTTC. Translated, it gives CASSSNRVSSYNEQFF.

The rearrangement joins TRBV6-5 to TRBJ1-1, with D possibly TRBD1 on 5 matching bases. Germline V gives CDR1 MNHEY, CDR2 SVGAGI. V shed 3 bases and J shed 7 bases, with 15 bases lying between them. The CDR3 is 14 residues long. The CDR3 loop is CASSYRVQGGEAFF. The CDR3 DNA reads TGTGCCAGCAGTTATCGAGTGCAGGGCGGTGAAGCTTTCTTT.

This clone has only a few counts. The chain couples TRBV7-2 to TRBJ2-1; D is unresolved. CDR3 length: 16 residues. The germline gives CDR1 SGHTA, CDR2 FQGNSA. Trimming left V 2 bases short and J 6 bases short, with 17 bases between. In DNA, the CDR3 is TGTGCCAGCAGCTTAATCGCAGGACCCTCGGGCAATGAGCAGTTCTTC. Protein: CASSLIAGPSGNEQFF.

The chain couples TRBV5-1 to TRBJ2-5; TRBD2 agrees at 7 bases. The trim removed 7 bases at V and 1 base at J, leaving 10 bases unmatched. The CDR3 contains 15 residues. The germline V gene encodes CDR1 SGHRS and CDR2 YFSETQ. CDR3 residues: CASARSGEPQETQYF. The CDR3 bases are TGCGCCAGCGCCCGCAGCGGGGAGCCCCAAGAGACCCAGTACTTC.

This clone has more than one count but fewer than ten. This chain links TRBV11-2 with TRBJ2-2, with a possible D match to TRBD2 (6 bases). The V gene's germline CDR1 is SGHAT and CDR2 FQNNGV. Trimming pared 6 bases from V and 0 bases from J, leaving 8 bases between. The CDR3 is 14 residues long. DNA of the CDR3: TGTGCCAGCAGATGGGACTCGAACACCGGGGAGCTGTTTTTT. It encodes CASRWDSNTGELFF. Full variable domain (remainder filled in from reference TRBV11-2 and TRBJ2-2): EAGVAQSPRYKIIEKRQSVAFWCNPISGHATLYWYQQILGQGPKLLIQFQNNGVVDDSQLPKDRFSAERLKGVDSTLKIQPAKLEDSAVYLCASRWDSNTGELFFGEGSRLTVL.

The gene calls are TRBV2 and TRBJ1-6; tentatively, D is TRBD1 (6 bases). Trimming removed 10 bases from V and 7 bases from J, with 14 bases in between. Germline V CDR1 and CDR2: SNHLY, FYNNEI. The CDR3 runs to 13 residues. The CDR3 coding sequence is TGTGCCACACAACGACAGGAAAATTCACCCCTCCACTTT. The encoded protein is CATQRQENSPLHF.

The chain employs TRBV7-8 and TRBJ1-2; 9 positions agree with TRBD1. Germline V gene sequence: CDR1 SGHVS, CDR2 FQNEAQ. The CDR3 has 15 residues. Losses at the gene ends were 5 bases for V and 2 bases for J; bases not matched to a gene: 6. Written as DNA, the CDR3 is TGTGCCAGCAGCCCTGGGACAGGGTCCAACTATGGCTACACCTTC. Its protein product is CASSPGTGSNYGYTF.

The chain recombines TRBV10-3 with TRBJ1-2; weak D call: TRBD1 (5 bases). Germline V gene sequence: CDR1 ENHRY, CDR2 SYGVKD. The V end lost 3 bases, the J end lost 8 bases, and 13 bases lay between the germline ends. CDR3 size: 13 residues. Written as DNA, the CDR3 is TGTGCCATCAGTGACCCTGGGGGGGTCGGCTACACCTTC. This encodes CAISDPGGVGYTF.

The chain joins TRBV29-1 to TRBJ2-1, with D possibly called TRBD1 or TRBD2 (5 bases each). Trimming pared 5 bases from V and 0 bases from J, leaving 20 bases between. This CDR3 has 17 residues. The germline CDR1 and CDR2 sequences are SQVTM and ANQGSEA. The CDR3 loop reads CSVPLRVGTNSYNEQFF. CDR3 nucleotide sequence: TGCAGCGTTCCCCTGCGGGTGGGGACCAACTCCTACAATGAGCAGTTCTTC.

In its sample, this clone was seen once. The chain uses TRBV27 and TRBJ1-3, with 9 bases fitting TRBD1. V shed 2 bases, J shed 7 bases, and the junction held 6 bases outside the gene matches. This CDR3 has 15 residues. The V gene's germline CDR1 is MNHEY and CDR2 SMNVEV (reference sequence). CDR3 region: CASSLKGTGINTIYF. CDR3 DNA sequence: TGTGCCAGCAGTTTAAAGGGGACAGGGATTAACACCATATATTTT.